This T cell receptor beta chain stems from a study of blood T cell repertoires in COVID-19. The method was immunoSEQ multiplex PCR; TCRdb's version includes in-frame clones alone and lacks a portion of them. In the table there are a few hundred thousand clones, over 75% of which are singletons. This receptor was taken from a man under 40 who had recovered from COVID-19. The sequencing sample was made of PBMCs or T cells enriched from blood (not recorded which).

This chain's CDR3 is CAWSVPSSETQYF. The CDR3 region has the DNA TGTGCCTGGAGTGTCCCCAGTTCAGAGACCCAGTACTTC. The rearrangement links TRBV30 to TRBJ2-5; D unresolved. The germline CDR1 and CDR2 sequences are GTSNPN and SVGIG (reference sequence). The V gene lost 0 bases and the J gene lost 4 bases, with 9 bases spanning the gap. The CDR3 contains 13 residues.